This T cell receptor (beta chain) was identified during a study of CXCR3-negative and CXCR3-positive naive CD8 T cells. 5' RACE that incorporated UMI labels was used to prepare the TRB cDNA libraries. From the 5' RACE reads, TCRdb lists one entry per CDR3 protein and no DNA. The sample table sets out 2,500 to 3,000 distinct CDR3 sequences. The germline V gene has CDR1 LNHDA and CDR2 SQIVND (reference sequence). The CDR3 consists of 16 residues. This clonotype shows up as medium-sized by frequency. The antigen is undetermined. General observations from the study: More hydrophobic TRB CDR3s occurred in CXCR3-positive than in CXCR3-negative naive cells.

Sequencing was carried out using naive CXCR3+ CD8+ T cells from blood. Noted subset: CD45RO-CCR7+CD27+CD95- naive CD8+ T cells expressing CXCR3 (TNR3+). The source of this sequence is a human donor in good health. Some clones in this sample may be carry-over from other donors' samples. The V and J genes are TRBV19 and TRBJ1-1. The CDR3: CASSITSTGLNTEAFF.